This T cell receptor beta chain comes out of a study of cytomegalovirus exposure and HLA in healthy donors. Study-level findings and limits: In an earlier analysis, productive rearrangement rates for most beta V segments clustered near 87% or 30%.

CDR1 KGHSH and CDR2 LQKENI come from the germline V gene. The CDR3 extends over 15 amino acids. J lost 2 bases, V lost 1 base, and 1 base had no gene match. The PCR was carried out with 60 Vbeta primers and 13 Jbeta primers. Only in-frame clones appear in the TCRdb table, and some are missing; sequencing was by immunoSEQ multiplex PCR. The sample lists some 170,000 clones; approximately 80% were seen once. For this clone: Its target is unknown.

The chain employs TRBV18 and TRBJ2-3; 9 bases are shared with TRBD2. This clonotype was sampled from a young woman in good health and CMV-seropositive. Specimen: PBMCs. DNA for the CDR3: TGTGCCAGCTCACCACTAGCGGGAGCCACAGATACGCAGTATTTT. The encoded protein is CASSPLAGATDTQYF.